This T cell receptor (beta chain) was found in a study of blood T cell repertoires in COVID-19. Assay used: immunoSEQ multiplex PCR; TCRdb lists only in-frame clones, some missing. The profile shows 200,000 to 250,000 clones, around 80% of them singletons. After removal of 2 bases from V and 10 bases from J, the junction contained 15 bases not matched to a gene. The CDR3 length is 16 residues. Germline V gives CDR1 LGHDT, CDR2 YNNKEL (reference sequence). The sample consisted of peripheral blood. This rearrangement joins TRBV3-1 (or the pseudogene TRBV3-2) to TRBJ1-1, with 8 bases aligning to TRBD1. This receptor was taken from a woman aged 55-69 years who had recovered from COVID-19. Written as DNA, the CDR3 is TGTGCCAGCAGCCAACCTTCCCGGGACAGGATGAGTGGAGCTTTCTTT. Translating gives CASSQPSRDRMSGAFF.